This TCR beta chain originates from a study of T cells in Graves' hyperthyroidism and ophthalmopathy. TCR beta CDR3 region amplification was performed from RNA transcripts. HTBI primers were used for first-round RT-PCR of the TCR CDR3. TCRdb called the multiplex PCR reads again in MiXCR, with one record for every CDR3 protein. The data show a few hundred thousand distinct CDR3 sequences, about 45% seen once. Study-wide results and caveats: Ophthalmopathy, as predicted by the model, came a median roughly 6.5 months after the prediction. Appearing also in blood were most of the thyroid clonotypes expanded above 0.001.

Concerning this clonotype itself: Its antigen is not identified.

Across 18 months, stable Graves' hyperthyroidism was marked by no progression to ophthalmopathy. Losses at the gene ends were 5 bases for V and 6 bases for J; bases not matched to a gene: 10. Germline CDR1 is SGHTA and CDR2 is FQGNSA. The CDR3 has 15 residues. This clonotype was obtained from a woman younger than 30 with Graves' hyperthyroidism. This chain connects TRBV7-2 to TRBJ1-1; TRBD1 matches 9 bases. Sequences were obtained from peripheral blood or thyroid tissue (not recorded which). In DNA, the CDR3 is TGTGCCAGCAGCGACCATACAGGGGGCATCTCTGAAGCTTTCTTT. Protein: CASSDHTGGISEAFF.